The 25 T cell receptor beta chains reported below all come from one sample, sequenced in a study of T cell repertoires in cytomegalovirus infection. These receptors have no identified antigens. One entry per CDR3 protein results from TCRdb running MiXCR on the reads. The profile shows 680,000 or so distinct CDR3 sequences, roughly 33% of them singletons. The source material was cultured PBMCs, sampled from culture after CMV antigen stimulation. The source is a human donor in good health (CMV status not recorded). Some clones in this sample may be carry-over from other donors' samples.

This clonotype was found a few times. The V call is TRBV7-2, the J call TRBJ2-5; weak D call: TRBD2 (6 bases). Trimming left V 9 bases short and J 7 bases short, with 21 bases between. Looked up from germline, CDR1 is SGHTA and CDR2 is FQGNSA. This CDR3 spans 14 amino acids. The CDR3: CASEEGKGSRTQYF. CDR3 coding DNA: TGTGCCAGTGAGGAGGGCAAGGGGTCGCGGACCCAGTACTTC.

V gene TRBV6-1 combines with J gene TRBJ1-6, with D possibly matching TRBD1 (6 bases). Germline CDR1 MNHNS, CDR2 SASEGT. The CDR3 spans 13 residues. Trimming removed 6 bases from V and 11 bases from J, with 14 bases in between. The CDR3 region is CASSSQGFAPLHF. Here the CDR3 DNA reads TGTGCCAGCAGCTCTCAGGGGTTTGCACCCCTCCACTTT.

CDR3 sequence reads: CAIRFTSGSTDTQYF. CDR3 nucleotide sequence: TGTGCCATCAGGTTTACTAGCGGGAGCACAGATACGCAGTATTTT. V and J are TRBV10-3 and TRBJ2-3; 9 nucleotides match TRBD2. Germline V CDR1 and CDR2: ENHRY, SYGVKD. CDR3 length: 15 amino acids. V trimming: 6 bases; J trimming: 0 bases; junction bases outside the gene matches: 4.

A few counts support this clonotype. The gene calls are TRBV11-2 and TRBJ2-4; D gene unclear. Trimming took off 0 bases at V and 3 bases at J, with 9 bases between the two ends. CDR1 is SGHAT and CDR2 is FQNNGV in the germline V gene. The CDR3 spans 15 residues. CDR3 bases: TGTGCCAGCAGCTTAGACGGAGCCTACAAAAACATTCAGTACTTC. Translation: CASSLDGAYKNIQYF.

The chain combines TRBV20-1 with TRBJ2-5, with 12 bases fitting TRBD2. CDR1 DFQATT and CDR2 SNEGSKA come from the germline V gene (reference sequence). CDR3 length: 15 residues. The V and J ends lost 6 bases and 1 base, in that order; junction bases with no gene match: 6. CDR3 sequence: CSAWTSGAPQETQYF. The CDR3 region has the DNA TGCAGTGCCTGGACTAGCGGGGCGCCCCAAGAGACCCAGTACTTC.

This clonotype came up many times. The chain joins TRBV12-3 or TRBV12-4 to TRBJ1-4; 11 bases line up with TRBD1. The J segment lost 13 bases and the V segment lost 5 bases, leaving 15 bases of the junction unmatched. The CDR3 extends over 16 amino acids. The CDR3 nucleotides are TGTGCCAGCAGTACCCGGGGGACAGGGGGTACTGAGGGACTGTTTTTT. Protein product: CASSTRGTGGTEGLFF.

The chain employs TRBV28 and TRBJ2-3, with 8 bases that match TRBD1. V dropped 2 bases and J dropped 4; count of bases not matched to a gene: 5. Germline values: CDR1 MDHEN, CDR2 SYDVKM. This CDR3 has 15 amino acids. CDR3 sequence (DNA): TGTGCCAGCAGTTTACGACAGGGGATGCCAGATACGCAGTATTTT. Translation: CASSLRQGMPDTQYF.

Notes on this clonotype: A much larger clone lies one base from this, so it may be a read error. As the CDR3 is not closed by the conserved phenylalanine or tryptophan, this likely results from a read error. The chain is built from TRBV7-6 and TRBJ2-4; a possible D gene is TRBD1 (6 bases). This CDR3 is built from 14 residues. The germline gives CDR1 SGHVS, CDR2 FNYEAQ. V gave up 4 bases and J gave up 2 bases, with 9 bases separating them. The CDR3 here is CASSYRDTKNIQYL. The CDR3 DNA reads as TGTGCCAGCAGCTACCGGGACACCAAAAACATTCAGTACTTA.

This clonotype occurred a few times. V is TRBV11-3 and J is TRBJ2-1; D ambiguous. The V gene lost 0 bases and the J gene lost 4 bases, with 10 bases spanning the gap. The CDR3 runs to 15 residues. Germline CDR1 SGHNT, CDR2 YENEEA. The CDR3 spells CASSLDPQAYNEQFF. Here the CDR3 DNA reads TGTGCCAGCAGCTTAGATCCTCAGGCTTACAATGAGCAGTTCTTC.

This clonotype showed up just a few times. The V gene is TRBV7-8, the J gene TRBJ2-7, with 7 bases identical to TRBD1. Germline-derived CDR1 and CDR2 are SGHVS and FQNEAQ. The CDR3 runs 15 residues. The V gene end was trimmed by 4 bases and the J gene end by 2 bases; junction bases not matched to a gene: 8. The CDR3 DNA reads as TGTGCCAGCAGCTCGCCAGGGGGATTTCCCTACGAGCAGTACTTC. It codes for CASSSPGGFPYEQYF. Variable domain in full (rest from reference TRBV7-8 and TRBJ2-7): GAGVSQSPRYKVAKRGQDVALRCDPISGHVSLFWYQQALGQGPEFLTYFQNEAQLDKSGLPSDRFFAERPEGSVSTLKIQRTQQEDSAVYLCASSSPGGFPYEQYFGPGTRLTVT.

The chain joins TRBV5-6 to TRBJ2-1; 12 positions match TRBD2. Germline trimming cut 1 base from V and 12 bases from J; bases unmatched to any gene: 2. The CDR3 consists of 13 residues. Per germline, CDR1 SGHDT and CDR2 YYEEEE. The CDR3 sequence: CASSLLAGGGQFF. The CDR3 bases are TGTGCCAGCAGCTTGCTAGCGGGGGGGGGGCAGTTCTTC.

This clonotype was seen only a few times. This sequence joins TRBV12-5 and TRBJ2-2, with D tentatively TRBD2 (5 bases). Deletions cut 1 base from V and 2 bases from J, with 11 bases between. There are 16 residues in the CDR3. CDR1 is LGHNT and CDR2 is FRNRAP in the germline V gene. CDR3 sequence (DNA): TGTGCTAGTGGTTTGGAACTGGACTTTAACACCGGGGAGCTGTTTTTT. Amino acid sequence: CASGLELDFNTGELFF. Combining the CDR3 with reference TRBV12-5 and TRBJ2-2 gives the whole variable domain DARVTQTPRHKVTEMGQEVTMRCQPILGHNTVFWYRQTMMQGLELLAYFRNRAPLDDSGMPKDRFSAEMPDATLATLKIQPSEPRDSAVYFCASGLELDFNTGELFFGEGSRLTVL.

CDR3 region: CASSPQGGGSPLHF. CDR3 DNA sequence: TGTGCCAGCAGCCCTCAGGGAGGAGGTTCACCCCTCCACTTT. This chain joins TRBV7-9 and TRBJ1-6; a weak D match, TRBD1 (5 bases). This CDR3 has 14 residues. The V end lost 5 bases, the J end lost 9 bases, and 14 bases lay between the germline ends. Germline CDR1 reads SEHNR; CDR2 reads FQNEAQ (reference sequence).

This clonotype occurred once. Written as DNA, the CDR3 is TGTGCCAGCAGTTACTCGGTCAGAGATATCACCGGGGAGCTGTTTTTT. This sequence encodes CASSYSVRDITGELFF. The chain is built from TRBV6-8 and TRBJ2-2, with D uncertain. This CDR3 contains 16 residues. Per germline, CDR1 MNHGY and CDR2 SAAAGT. Trimming took off 0 bases at V and 4 bases at J, with 12 bases between the two ends.

This clonotype was seen more than once but under ten times. The genes are TRBV5-1 and TRBJ2-3, with 9 bases matching TRBD1. V shed 4 bases, J shed 2 bases, and the junction held 8 bases outside the gene matches. Looked up from germline, CDR1 is SGHRS and CDR2 is YFSETQ. The CDR3 is made up of 16 amino acids. The CDR3 here is CASSQGTGNPTDTQYF. In nucleotides, the CDR3 is TGCGCCAGCAGCCAAGGGACAGGGAATCCCACAGATACGCAGTATTTT.

The V and J genes are TRBV6-1 and TRBJ2-1; a weak D match, TRBD1 (5 bases). Germline CDR1 and CDR2: MNHNS and SASEGT. This CDR3 comprises 17 residues. With 5 bases removed from V and 15 bases from J, the gap between germline ends came to 32 bases. The chain's CDR3 is CASSSTPIVGPGFGPFF. CDR3 DNA: TGTGCCAGCAGTTCCACCCCGATAGTTGGGCCAGGGTTTGGTCCGTTCTTC.

The chain has TRBV28 and TRBJ1-5; maybe TRBD1 (5 bases). The ends were cut back, 5 bases at V and 3 bases at J, with 14 bases in the middle. CDR1 is MDHEN, CDR2 SYDVKM, per germline. The CDR3 contains 15 residues. Here the CDR3 reads CASSRGDRANQPQHF. The DNA of the CDR3 is TGTGCCAGCAGTCGGGGGGATAGGGCCAATCAGCCCCAGCATTTT.

In the case of this clonotype: The junction shows a germline mismatch at one end, possibly a read error. This chain uses TRBV7-2 with TRBJ2-3, with TRBD2 matching 11 bases. Germline V gene data show CDR1 as SGHTA and CDR2 as FQGNSA. The CDR3 is 15 residues long. The CDR3 sequence: CASSFSGGEGDTQDF. DNA for the CDR3: TGTGCCAGCAGTTTTAGCGGGGGGGAAGGAGATACGCAGGATTTT.

This clonotype was picked up a small number of times. The J gene is TRBJ1-2, the V gene TRBV7-2; D is perhaps TRBD1 (5 bases). The CDR3 sequence is 12 residues long. The V and J ends lost 6 bases and 7 bases respectively, with 12 bases between them. Germline V gene data show CDR1 as SGHTA and CDR2 as FQGNSA. In nucleotides, the CDR3 is TGTGCCAGCAGTTTGGGGCTCGTTGGCTACACCTTC. This sequence encodes CASSLGLVGYTF.

Many counts were recorded for this clonotype. This rearrangement joins TRBV7-2 to TRBJ2-3, with D possibly TRBD2 on 6 matching bases. The germline V gene has CDR1 SGHTA and CDR2 FQGNSA. The CDR3 runs to 18 residues. Trimming took 6 bases from V and 1 from J, leaving 23 bases between them. The CDR3 sequence is CASSSLVGMGGGTDTQYF. The CDR3, as DNA: TGTGCCAGCAGTTCCCTGGTCGGCATGGGGGGAGGCACAGATACGCAGTATTTT. The whole variable domain, filled in from reference TRBV7-2 and TRBJ2-3, reads GAGVSQSPSNKVTEKGKDVELRCDPISGHTALYWYRQSLGQGLEFLIYFQGNSAPDKSGLPSDRFSAERTGGSVSTLTIQRTQQEDSAVYLCASSSLVGMGGGTDTQYFGPGTRLTVL.

The J gene is TRBJ2-3, the V gene TRBV7-4; D is perhaps TRBD1 or TRBD2 (6 bases each). The CDR3 spans 16 residues. Deletions cut 1 base from V and 2 bases from J, with 13 bases between. Germline CDR1 is SGHVT and CDR2 is SQSDAQ. CDR3 region: CASSLVPGATTDTQYF. The CDR3 DNA is TGTGCCAGCAGCTTAGTACCGGGGGCCACCACAGATACGCAGTATTTT.

This clonotype showed up just a few times. This rearrangement joins TRBV12-3 or TRBV12-4 to TRBJ1-2; D unresolved. This CDR3 spans 13 amino acids. The V end was cut by 2 bases, the J end by 4 bases, with 8 bases between. The CDR3 DNA sequence: TGTGCCAGCAGTTTAATGGCAGCCTATGGCTACACCTTC. Translated, it gives CASSLMAAYGYTF.

CDR3 DNA: TGTGCCAGCAAGAATCAACCGTCTACAACTAATGAAAAACTGTTTTTT. It translates to CASKNQPSTTNEKLFF. The chain joins TRBV6-8 to TRBJ1-4, with D hard to call. The V gene's germline CDR1 is MNHGY and CDR2 SAAAGT. Trimming cost V 7 bases and J 0 bases, with 15 bases left between them. This CDR3 spans 16 amino acids.

The V call is TRBV20-1, the J call TRBJ1-6; D not resolved. The CDR3 has 14 residues. Trimming left V 6 bases short and J 4 bases short, with 13 bases between. Germline loops: CDR1 DFQATT, CDR2 SNEGSKA (reference sequence). The CDR3 DNA reads TGCAGTGCCCCCCCCGGCGGATATAATTCACCCCTCCACTTT. Protein sequence: CSAPPGGYNSPLHF.

This clonotype was found once. The gene calls are TRBV6-8 and TRBJ1-2, with 12 nucleotides matching TRBD1. This CDR3 region has 17 residues. The germline V gene encodes CDR1 MNHGY and CDR2 SAAAGT. Unmatched junction bases numbered 11, after V lost 5 bases and J lost 4 bases. In DNA, the CDR3 is TGTGCCAGCAGTGTTGGGACAGGGGGCGATTTGGGCTATGGCTACACCTTC. Amino acid sequence: CASSVGTGGDLGYGYTF.